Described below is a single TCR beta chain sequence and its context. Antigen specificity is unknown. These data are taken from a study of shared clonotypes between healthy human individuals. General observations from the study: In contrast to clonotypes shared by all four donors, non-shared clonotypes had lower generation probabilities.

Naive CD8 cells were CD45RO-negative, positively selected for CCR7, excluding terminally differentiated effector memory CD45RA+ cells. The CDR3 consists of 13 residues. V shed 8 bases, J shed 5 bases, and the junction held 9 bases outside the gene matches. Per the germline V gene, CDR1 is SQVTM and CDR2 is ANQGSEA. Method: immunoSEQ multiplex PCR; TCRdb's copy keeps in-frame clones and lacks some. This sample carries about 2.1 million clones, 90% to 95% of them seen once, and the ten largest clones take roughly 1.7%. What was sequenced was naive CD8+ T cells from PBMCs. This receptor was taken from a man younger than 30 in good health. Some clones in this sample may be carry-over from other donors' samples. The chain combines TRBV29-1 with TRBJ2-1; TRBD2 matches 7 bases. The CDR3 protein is CSSDQRGNNEQFF. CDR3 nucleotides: TGCAGCTCCGACCAGCGGGGCAACAATGAGCAGTTCTTC.